What follows are 14 T cell receptor beta chains derived from one specimen sequenced in a study of shared clonotypes between healthy human individuals. The method was immunoSEQ multiplex PCR; TCRdb's version includes in-frame clones alone and lacks a portion of them. The sample holds about 490,000 clones; around 85% are singletons and the top ten take roughly 13%. The sample taken for sequencing was PBMCs. The receptor source for this set is a woman aged 40 to 49 in good health. Some clones in this sample may be carry-over from other donors' samples.

In this sample, this clone turned up a few times. This chain connects TRBV14 to TRBJ1-1; D uncertain. The CDR3 is made up of 15 amino acids. V lost 3 bases, J lost 1 base, and 12 bases lay in between. CDR1 is SGHDN, CDR2 FVKESK, per germline. CDR3 in DNA: TGTGCCAGCAGCCAGTGGTCTGGTAGGAACACTGAAGCTTTCTTT. Translating it yields CASSQWSGRNTEAFF.

The CDR3 protein is CASTPWSSGIYTQYF. CDR3 DNA sequence: TGTGCCAGCACTCCCTGGTCTAGCGGGATTTATACGCAGTATTTT. The V and J genes are TRBV6-6 and TRBJ2-3; the match to TRBD2 covers 9 bases. The CDR3 loop spans 15 amino acids. Germline V gene lookup returns CDR1 MNHNY and CDR2 SVGAGI (reference sequence). J was trimmed by 7 bases and V by 7 bases; bases with no gene match: 12.

The rearrangement uses TRBV29-1 and TRBJ2-7, with TRBD2 identical over 7 bases. Germline V gene data show CDR1 as SQVTM and CDR2 as ANQGSEA. With 6 bases clipped from V and 2 bases from J, the junction kept 7 bases outside the gene matches. This CDR3 region has 13 residues. The DNA for the CDR3 is TGCAGCGTCATCCCTAGCGGACCCTACGAGCAGTACTTC. Protein: CSVIPSGPYEQYF.

The chain has TRBV9 and TRBJ2-1; 9 bases line up with TRBD2. The CDR3 extends over 15 amino acids. Unmatched junction bases numbered 9, after V lost 3 bases and J lost 8 bases. Germline CDR1 and CDR2: SGDLS and YYNGEE. The CDR3 loop reads CASSGSGTSNDEQFF. CDR3 sequence (DNA): TGTGCCAGCAGCGGGTCTGGGACTAGCAATGATGAGCAGTTCTTC. Full variable domain (outside the CDR3, taken from reference TRBV9 and TRBJ2-1): DSGVTQTPKHLITATGQRVTLRCSPRSGDLSVYWYQQSLDQGLQFLIQYYNGEERAKGNILERFSAQQFPDLHSELNLSSLELGDSALYFCASSGSGTSNDEQFFGPGTRLTVL.

This chain links TRBV29-1 with TRBJ1-4, with a weak D call TRBD1 (5 bases). The V end was cut by 4 bases, the J end by 6 bases, with 9 bases between. The CDR3 totals 12 residues. Germline V gives CDR1 SQVTM, CDR2 ANQGSEA. In DNA, the CDR3 is TGCAGCGTTGGCCAGGGTGATGAAAAACTGTTTTTT. Translation gives CSVGQGDEKLFF.

This clone was recorded once. The V call is TRBV11-2, the J call TRBJ1-3; no reliable D call. Per the germline V gene, CDR1 is SGHAT and CDR2 is FQNNGV. The CDR3 is 15 residues long. Trimming cost V 5 bases and J 2 bases, with 13 bases left between them. Here the CDR3 DNA reads TGTGCCAGCAGCACTAGGTGGGAGGCTGGAAACACCATATATTTT. Encoded protein: CASSTRWEAGNTIYF.

V gene TRBV13 combines with J gene TRBJ2-7, with a weak D call TRBD2 (6 bases). Trimming pared 5 bases from V and 6 bases from J, leaving 17 bases between. The CDR3 length is 14 residues. Looked up from germline, CDR1 is PRHDT and CDR2 is FYEKMQ (reference sequence). CDR3 in DNA: TGTGCCAGCAGCCCAGGGCCCGGGGGAGGCGAGCAGTACTTC. The encoded protein is CASSPGPGGGEQYF.

This chain uses TRBV13 with TRBJ2-7; no firm D call. CDR1 is PRHDT and CDR2 is FYEKMQ in the germline V gene (reference sequence). The CDR3 covers 12 residues. Trimming pared 8 bases from V and 3 bases from J, leaving 11 bases between. CDR3 region: CASSSGNYEQYF. The CDR3 nucleotides are TGTGCCAGCTCATCAGGAAACTACGAGCAGTACTTC.

On this clone itself: A far more abundant clone sits one base away, making this likely a read error. This sample includes further DNA sequences coding for the same CDR3. The rearrangement joins TRBV11-2 to TRBJ2-7; perhaps D is TRBD1 or TRBD2 (5 bases each). This CDR3 comprises 15 residues. In germline, CDR1 is SGHAT, CDR2 FQNNGV. The DNA of the CDR3 is TGTGCCAGCAGCGCCGCCGGGACCACTTACGTTGAGCAGTACTTT. As protein: CASSAAGTTYVEQYF.

The chain has TRBV7-2 and TRBJ2-3; D uncertain. The CDR3 runs to 12 residues. The V end was cut by 6 bases, the J end by 7 bases, with 11 bases between. CDR1 is SGHTA and CDR2 is FQGNSA in the germline V gene. Here the CDR3 reads CASSSSLYTQYF. CDR3 coding DNA: TGTGCCAGCAGTTCTAGTCTTTATACGCAGTATTTT.

The chain couples TRBV7-9 to TRBJ2-7; TRBD1 agrees at 9 bases. CDR1 and CDR2 (germline): SEHNR, FQNEAQ (reference sequence). The CDR3 is 16 amino acids. V was pared by 0 bases and J by 2 bases, with 5 bases of the junction left unmatched. As DNA, the CDR3 is TGTGCCAGCAGCTTAGCGGGACAGGGCATCCCCTACGAGCAGTACTTC. Translating it yields CASSLAGQGIPYEQYF.

This chain uses TRBV6-1 with TRBJ2-1; D gene unclear. The germline V and J ends were trimmed by 0 bases and 5 bases, with 14 bases remaining between them. The CDR3 consists of 16 residues. Germline V gives CDR1 MNHNS, CDR2 SASEGT. The CDR3: CASSEAGSGLDNEQFF. The CDR3 DNA reads as TGTGCCAGCAGTGAAGCCGGGTCAGGCCTAGACAATGAGCAGTTCTTC.

To note about this clone: A far larger clone is off by one base, so a read error is likely. The CDR3 protein is CALSERGSGNTIYF. The DNA of the CDR3 is TGTGCCTTGAGTGAGAGAGGCTCTGGAAACACCATATATTTT. This sequence joins TRBV30 and TRBJ1-3; D gene uncertain. CDR1 and CDR2 (germline): GTSNPN, SVGIG (reference sequence). The CDR3 length is 14 residues.

CDR3 bases: TGTGCCAGCAGCCGTAGACGGGACAGGGGGTATTGTGGCTACACCTTC. It is translated as CASSRRRDRGYCGYTF. The rearrangement uses TRBV21-1 and TRBJ1-2; the D segment call TRBD1 is taken from the table without a DNA check. TRBV21-1 is labeled a pseudogene. CDR3 length equals 16 residues.